Below, one T cell receptor (beta chain) is given with its context. As originally analysed: Estimates of nucleated cell counts were drawn from the amplification of reference gene primers. TCRdb's table, derived via immunoSEQ multiplex PCR, lists solely in-frame clones and lacks some. V, J and clone size reflect that table, while D and trimming were determined from the DNA. This table has roughly 340,000 clones, about 90% appearing once. This entry belongs to a study of blood T cell repertoires in COVID-19. Seattle's enrolled individuals joined amid active infection and were then monitored longitudinally. This CDR3 region has 12 residues. The germline V gene has CDR1 SQVTM and CDR2 ANQGSEA. V lost 7 bases and J lost 1, with 9 bases in between.

The J gene is TRBJ2-3, the V gene TRBV29-1; D is unclear. Specimen: peripheral blood. The TCR comes from a woman aged 70 to 79 with COVID-19, enrolled during active disease. The CDR3 nucleotides are TGCAGCGAGCTTCGGGGCACAGATACGCAGTATTTT. As protein: CSELRGTDTQYF.